This is a list of T cell receptor beta chains from one sample in a study of follicular helper T cells after annual influenza vaccination. Method: immunoSEQ multiplex PCR; TCRdb's copy keeps in-frame clones and lacks some. Of 28,000 or so clones detected, roughly 80% appear once; the ten largest clones hold roughly 1.1%. Material: CXCR5+ CD38- circulating T follicular helper cells from blood, obtained on the day of influenza vaccination. The receptors shown here come from an adult who received the influenza vaccine. Each CDR3 is given with its conserved first and last residue. Fields, in order: clone size, J gene, V gene, D gene, CDR3 DNA, CDR3 protein. D genes are given only for firm matches. Clone sizes are given selectively: once, few, many, or a class where the clone is expanded.

clone size: once; J gene: TRBJ2-2; V gene: TRBV18; D gene: TRBD2; CDR3 DNA: TGTGCCAGCTCACCAATAGCGGGGGAGAACACCGGGGAGCTGTTTTTT; CDR3 protein: CASSPIAGENTGELFF
clone size: few; J gene: TRBJ2-3; V gene: TRBV7-6; D gene: -; CDR3 DNA: TGTGCCAGCAGCTCTTTATTAGGAGAGGGTCAGTATTTT; CDR3 protein: CASSSLLGEGQYF
clone size: -; J gene: TRBJ1-2; V gene: TRBV6-5; D gene: -; CDR3 DNA: TGTGCCAGCAGGGTCGCAGTTCAAGCTAACTATGGCTACACCTTC; CDR3 protein: CASRVAVQANYGYTF
clone size: few; J gene: TRBJ1-2; V gene: TRBV30; D gene: TRBD1; CDR3 DNA: TGTGCCTGGTGGGACAGGGGTGGCTACACCTTC; CDR3 protein: CAWWDRGGYTF
clone size: -; J gene: TRBJ1-6; V gene: TRBV6-5; D gene: -; CDR3 DNA: TGTGCCAGCAGTCTGACGGCGGAGTCTACGCCCCTCCACTTT; CDR3 protein: CASSLTAESTPLHF
clone size: -; J gene: TRBJ1-2; V gene: TRBV5-4; D gene: TRBD1; CDR3 DNA: TGTGCCAGCAGCTTACCACAGGGGAGAGGGGGCTACACCTTC; CDR3 protein: CASSLPQGRGGYTF
clone size: -; J gene: TRBJ2-1; V gene: TRBV28; D gene: TRBD2; CDR3 DNA: TGTGCCAGCAGCCCCCGGACTAGTGAGCAGTTCTTC; CDR3 protein: CASSPRTSEQFF
clone size: -; J gene: TRBJ2-3; V gene: TRBV7-9; D gene: TRBD2; CDR3 DNA: TGTGCCAGCAGCCCGCGGGGGGTGGTTGCAAGAGATACGCAGTATTTT; CDR3 protein: CASSPRGVVARDTQYF
clone size: -; J gene: TRBJ1-2; V gene: TRBV6-6; D gene: TRBD1; CDR3 DNA: TGTGCCAGCAGTTACTCCGGACAGGGGTTGAATGGCTACACCTTC; CDR3 protein: CASSYSGQGLNGYTF
clone size: -; J gene: TRBJ1-1; V gene: TRBV6-1; D gene: -; CDR3 DNA: TGTGCCAGCACCCAGGGTGGGGGGAAAGCTTTCTTT; CDR3 protein: CASTQGGGKAFF
clone size: -; J gene: TRBJ1-2; V gene: TRBV30; D gene: -; CDR3 DNA: TGTGCCTGGAGTGTATCTACAGGGACCCATGGCTACACCTTC; CDR3 protein: CAWSVSTGTHGYTF
clone size: -; J gene: TRBJ2-7; V gene: TRBV7-9; D gene: -; CDR3 DNA: TGTGCCAGCAGCTTAGGAGGTCTCGAGCAGTACTTC; CDR3 protein: CASSLGGLEQYF
clone size: once; J gene: TRBJ2-1; V gene: TRBV6-6; D gene: -; CDR3 DNA: TGTGCCAGCACTTTCGAGAGTGAGCAGTTCTTC; CDR3 protein: CASTFESEQFF
clone size: -; J gene: TRBJ1-1; V gene: TRBV10-3; D gene: -; CDR3 DNA: TGTGCCATCACGGCGGAGCTGAACACTGAAGCTTTCTTT; CDR3 protein: CAITAELNTEAFF
clone size: -; J gene: TRBJ1-2; V gene: TRBV6-1; D gene: TRBD1; CDR3 DNA: TGTGCCAGCAGGTTCCAGGGGGCCCGGGGCTACACCTTC; CDR3 protein: CASRFQGARGYTF
clone size: -; J gene: TRBJ2-7; V gene: TRBV11-3; D gene: -; CDR3 DNA: TGTGCCAGCAGCTTAGTAGGAACTAACTCCTACGAGCAGTACTTC; CDR3 protein: CASSLVGTNSYEQYF
clone size: -; J gene: TRBJ2-7; V gene: TRBV6-5; D gene: TRBD1; CDR3 DNA: TGTGCCAGCAGTTACAGCTCAGGGGGCAACCACGAGCAGTACTTC; CDR3 protein: CASSYSSGGNHEQYF
clone size: once; J gene: TRBJ2-3; V gene: TRBV5-4; D gene: -; CDR3 DNA: TGTGCCAGCAGCTTCAAAGGAGGGGCCACAGATACGCAGTATTTT; CDR3 protein: CASSFKGGATDTQYF
clone size: -; J gene: TRBJ1-3; V gene: TRBV13; D gene: -; CDR3 DNA: TGTGCCAGCAGCCTACGTGGCTCTGGAAACACCATATATTTT; CDR3 protein: CASSLRGSGNTIYF
clone size: -; J gene: TRBJ2-7; V gene: TRBV27; D gene: -; CDR3 DNA: TGTGCCAGCAGTCCTCTTCGGGAGACAACCTACGAGCAGTACTTC; CDR3 protein: CASSPLRETTYEQYF
clone size: -; J gene: TRBJ2-2; V gene: TRBV7-9; D gene: TRBD2; CDR3 DNA: TGTGCCAGCAGCGCCGTTAGCGGGGAGAACACCGGGGAGCTGTTTTTT; CDR3 protein: CASSAVSGENTGELFF
clone size: -; J gene: TRBJ1-6; V gene: TRBV7-2; D gene: -; CDR3 DNA: TGTGCCAGCAGCCAACCTTCGGGGGGGCGCCGTAATTCACCCCTCCACTTT; CDR3 protein: CASSQPSGGRRNSPLHF
clone size: -; J gene: TRBJ2-1; V gene: TRBV14; D gene: -; CDR3 DNA: TGTGCCAGCAGCCAAGAGAGGGCGGGGCAGTTCTTC; CDR3 protein: CASSQERAGQFF
clone size: -; J gene: TRBJ2-7; V gene: TRBV6-6; D gene: -; CDR3 DNA: TGTGCCAGCAGACACATACTTGCGGGCCGGGACGAGCAGTACTTC; CDR3 protein: CASRHILAGRDEQYF
clone size: -; J gene: TRBJ2-7; V gene: TRBV7-9; D gene: TRBD2; CDR3 DNA: TGTGCCAGCAGGCCCTCGTCGGGGGGCGAGCAGTACTTC; CDR3 protein: CASRPSSGGEQYF
clone size: -; J gene: TRBJ1-3; V gene: TRBV30; D gene: -; CDR3 DNA: TGTGCCTGGGGCTACAGGGCTAACACCATATATTTT; CDR3 protein: CAWGYRANTIYF
clone size: -; J gene: TRBJ1-2; V gene: TRBV6-1; D gene: -; CDR3 DNA: TGTGCCAGCAGTGAAAGGGGGGGGAACTATGGCTACACCTTC; CDR3 protein: CASSERGGNYGYTF
clone size: -; J gene: TRBJ1-1; V gene: TRBV28; D gene: -; CDR3 DNA: TGTGCCAGCAGTACCCCAGGAGGCGCCAGCCTGAACACTGAAGCTTTCTTT; CDR3 protein: CASSTPGGASLNTEAFF
clone size: -; J gene: TRBJ2-7; V gene: TRBV5-1; D gene: -; CDR3 DNA: TGCGCCAGCAGCTTCGAGTACTCCTACGAGCAGTACTTC; CDR3 protein: CASSFEYSYEQYF
clone size: -; J gene: TRBJ1-1; V gene: TRBV19; D gene: TRBD1; CDR3 DNA: TGTGCCAGTAAGGACAGGGCTTCGAACACTGAAGCTTTCTTT; CDR3 protein: CASKDRASNTEAFF
clone size: -; J gene: TRBJ1-2; V gene: TRBV10-1; D gene: TRBD1; CDR3 DNA: TGCGCCAGCAGTACAGGGGTCGACTATGGCTACACCTTC; CDR3 protein: CASSTGVDYGYTF
clone size: -; J gene: TRBJ1-6; V gene: TRBV19; D gene: -; CDR3 DNA: TGTGCCAGTAACAGGGACTATAATTCACCCCTCCACTTT; CDR3 protein: CASNRDYNSPLHF
clone size: -; J gene: TRBJ2-1; V gene: TRBV7-2; D gene: TRBD2; CDR3 DNA: TGTGCCAGCAGCTTCCGGCGGGAGAATGAGCAGTTCTTC; CDR3 protein: CASSFRRENEQFF
clone size: few; J gene: TRBJ2-5; V gene: TRBV5-5; D gene: TRBD2; CDR3 DNA: TGTGCCAGCAGCTTCCCTCGGCCCCTCGGAGCGGGGATCGAGACCCAGTACTTC; CDR3 protein: CASSFPRPLGAGIETQYF
clone size: -; J gene: TRBJ2-7; V gene: TRBV10-1; D gene: -; CDR3 DNA: TGCGCCAGCAGTGAGTCTCGGACAGACCCCTACGAGCAGTACTTC; CDR3 protein: CASSESRTDPYEQYF
clone size: -; J gene: TRBJ2-4; V gene: TRBV27; D gene: -; CDR3 DNA: TGTGCCAGCAGTTTATCGACGGAGGGGGCCAAAAACATTCAGTACTTC; CDR3 protein: CASSLSTEGAKNIQYF